This TCR beta chain was recorded in a study of cytomegalovirus exposure and HLA in healthy donors. This clone was picked up a small number of times. Its antigen is as yet unknown. Overall study results and limits: It was assumed in the presence/absence analyses that sequencing depth was roughly uniform across donors. Researchers left out some V segments, among them TRBV6-2 and TRBV6-3, as indistinguishable.

The CDR3 loop spans 15 amino acids. Germline-derived CDR1 and CDR2 are LNHNV and YYDKDF (reference sequence). Trimming took off 0 bases at V and 5 bases at J, with 11 bases between the two ends. Vbeta (60) and Jbeta (13) primers were used in the PCR. Libraries were prepared by immunoSEQ multiplex PCR; TCRdb keeps only in-frame clonotypes and omits some of them. The sample records roughly 100,000 clones, about 70% being singletons. The sequence came from a man younger than 40 in good health and CMV-seronegative. The chain uses TRBV15 and TRBJ2-1; D unresolved. Sequenced material: PBMCs. CDR3 protein: CATSRDIGGDNEQFF. The CDR3 coding sequence is TGTGCCACCAGCAGAGATATTGGCGGAGACAATGAGCAGTTCTTC.